This TCR beta chain was identified in a study of shared clonotypes between healthy human individuals. Assay runs were performed at deep level. Some clones are missing from TCRdb's copy, which holds only in-frame ones; the method was immunoSEQ multiplex PCR. The sample records around 690,000 clones, less than 95% being singletons. The CDR3 sequence is 17 residues long. V shed 5 bases and J shed 5 bases, with 22 bases lying between them. Germline V gene sequence: CDR1 SGHVS, CDR2 FNYEAQ. The specimen sequenced was memory CD8+ T cells from PBMCs. Subset indicated: CD45RO+ cells pooled with CCR7-negative TemRA cells. The receptor was isolated from a man aged 18 to 29 in good health. Some clones in this sample may be carry-over from other donors' samples. The genes are TRBV7-6 and TRBJ1-3; D is undetermined. The CDR3 DNA sequence: TGTGCCAGCAGCCCGCTTCTCGGGAAAATTGTCAGAAACACCATATATTTT. Protein sequence: CASSPLLGKIVRNTIYF.